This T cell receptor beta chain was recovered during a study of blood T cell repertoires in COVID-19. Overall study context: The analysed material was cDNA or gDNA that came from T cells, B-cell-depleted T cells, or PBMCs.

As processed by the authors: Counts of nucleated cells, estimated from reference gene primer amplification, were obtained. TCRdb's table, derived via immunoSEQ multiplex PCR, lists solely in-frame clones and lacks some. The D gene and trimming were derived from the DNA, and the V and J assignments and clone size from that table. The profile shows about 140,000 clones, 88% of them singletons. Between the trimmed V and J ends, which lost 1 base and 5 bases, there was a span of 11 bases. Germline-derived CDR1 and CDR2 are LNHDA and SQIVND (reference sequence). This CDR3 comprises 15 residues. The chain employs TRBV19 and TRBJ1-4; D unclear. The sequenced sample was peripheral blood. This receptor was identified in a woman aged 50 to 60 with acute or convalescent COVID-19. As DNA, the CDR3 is TGTGCCAGTAGTATAGGATGGGCTCCGAATGAAAAACTGTTTTTT. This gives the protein CASSIGWAPNEKLFF.